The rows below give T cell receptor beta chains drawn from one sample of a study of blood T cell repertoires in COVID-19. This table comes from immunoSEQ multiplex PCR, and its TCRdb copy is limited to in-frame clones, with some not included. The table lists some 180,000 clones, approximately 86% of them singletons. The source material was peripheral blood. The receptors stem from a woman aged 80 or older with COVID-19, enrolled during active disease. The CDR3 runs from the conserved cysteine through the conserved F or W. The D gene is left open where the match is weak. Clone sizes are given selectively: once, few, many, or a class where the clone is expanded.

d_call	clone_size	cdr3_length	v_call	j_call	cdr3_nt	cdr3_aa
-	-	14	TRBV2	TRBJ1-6	TGTGCCAGCATAAGCCAGGATATGAATTCACCCCTCCACTTT	CASISQDMNSPLHF
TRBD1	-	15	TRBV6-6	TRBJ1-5	TGTGCCAGCAGTTCAACAGGGGTGGGAAATCAGCCCCAGCATTTT	CASSSTGVGNQPQHF
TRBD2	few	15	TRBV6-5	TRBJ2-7	TGTGCCAGCAGCGCCGGGACTAGCGGATCCTACGAGCAGTACTTC	CASSAGTSGSYEQYF
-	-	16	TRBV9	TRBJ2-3	TGTGCCAGCAGCGTGGGCGCGATCTACCGCACAGATACGCAGTATTTT	CASSVGAIYRTDTQYF
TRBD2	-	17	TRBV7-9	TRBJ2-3	TGTGCCAGCAGCTTAGGATCCGGGACTAGCGGGACAGATACGCAGTATTTT	CASSLGSGTSGTDTQYF
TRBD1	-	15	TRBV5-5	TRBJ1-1	TGTGCCAGCAGCTTGCTGGGACAGGGAAACACTGAAGCTTTCTTT	CASSLLGQGNTEAFF
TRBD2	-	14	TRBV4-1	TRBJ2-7	TGCGCCAGCAGCTACCCCGGGACTAGCTACGAGCAGTACTTC	CASSYPGTSYEQYF
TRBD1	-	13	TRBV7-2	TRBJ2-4	TGTGCCAGCAGCCTTGACAGGGTACGCATTCAGTACTTC	CASSLDRVRIQYF
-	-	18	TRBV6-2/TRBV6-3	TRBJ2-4	TGTGCCAGCAGTTACGATGCCATGGGAGTGCTGGCCAAAAACATTCAGTACTTC	CASSYDAMGVLAKNIQYF
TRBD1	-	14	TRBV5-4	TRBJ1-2	TGTGCCAGCAGCTCCGGCAGGGGGAGGAATGGCTACACCTTC	CASSSGRGRNGYTF
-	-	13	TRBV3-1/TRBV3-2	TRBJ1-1	TGTGCCAGCAGGAGAGCCTTGAACACTGAAGCTTTCTTT	CASRRALNTEAFF
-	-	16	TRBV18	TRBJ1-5	TGTGCCAGCTCACCAGGAGGTTTCAGTCACAATCAGCCCCAGCATTTT	CASSPGGFSHNQPQHF
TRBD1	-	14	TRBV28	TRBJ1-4	TGTGCCAGCAGTTCGACAGGGCTTGGGGAAAAACTGTTTTTT	CASSSTGLGEKLFF
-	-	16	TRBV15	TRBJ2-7	TGTGCCACCAGCAGACGAATAGCGGCCAGCTCCTACGAGCAGTACTTC	CATSRRIAASSYEQYF
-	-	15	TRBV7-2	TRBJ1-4	TGTGCCAGCAGCTTCACCGCCGGAGGGAATGAAAAACTGTTTTTT	CASSFTAGGNEKLFF
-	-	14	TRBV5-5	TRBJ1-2	TGTGCCAGCGGCGGCGATTTCACTAACTATGGCTACACCTTC	CASGGDFTNYGYTF
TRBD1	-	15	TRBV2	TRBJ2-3	TGTGCCAGCACTGAGACAGGGATGGGCCCAGATACGCAGTATTTT	CASTETGMGPDTQYF
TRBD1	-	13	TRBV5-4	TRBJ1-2	TGTGCCAGCAGCTTGGACAGGGGGCAAGGCTACACCTTC	CASSLDRGQGYTF
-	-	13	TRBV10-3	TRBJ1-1	TGTGCCATCAGTGACAGTATGAACACTGAAGCTTTCTTT	CAISDSMNTEAFF
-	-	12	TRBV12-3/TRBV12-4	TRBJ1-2	TGTGCCAGCAGTTTAGGGGGCTCTGGCTACACCTTC	CASSLGGSGYTF
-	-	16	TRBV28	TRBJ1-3	TGTGCCAGCAGTTTGGTATCGGGAGCCTCTGGAAACACCATATATTTT	CASSLVSGASGNTIYF
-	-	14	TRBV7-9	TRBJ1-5	TGTGCCAGCAGCCTTGGGACACTCAATCAGCCCCAGCATTTT	CASSLGTLNQPQHF
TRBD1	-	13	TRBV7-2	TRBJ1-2	TGTGCCAGCAGTCCACAGGGGTGGGATGGCTACACCTTC	CASSPQGWDGYTF
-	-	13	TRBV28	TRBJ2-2	TGTGCCAGCAGTTTAGAGTTTTCCGGGGAGCTGTTTTTT	CASSLEFSGELFF
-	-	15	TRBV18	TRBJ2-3	TGTGCCAGCTCACTGACTCCACCGGGCACAGATACGCAGTATTTT	CASSLTPPGTDTQYF
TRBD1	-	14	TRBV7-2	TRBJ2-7	TGTGCCAGCAGCCAGACAGGGGTAGGCGACGAGCAGTACTTC	CASSQTGVGDEQYF
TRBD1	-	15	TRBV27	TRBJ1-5	TGTGCCAGCACTCGAAGACAGGGTATCAATCAGCCCCAGCATTTT	CASTRRQGINQPQHF
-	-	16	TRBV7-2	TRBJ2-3	TGTGCCAGCAGCTTAGGGGCAGGATCTGGCACAGATACGCAGTATTTT	CASSLGAGSGTDTQYF
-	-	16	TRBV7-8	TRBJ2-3	TGTGCCAGCAGCTTAAGTCGCATCCCAACGGGAGATACGCAGTATTTT	CASSLSRIPTGDTQYF
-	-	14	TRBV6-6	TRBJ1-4	TGTGCCAGCAGCCCTCAGGACACTCAAGGAAAACTGTTTTTT	CASSPQDTQGKLFF
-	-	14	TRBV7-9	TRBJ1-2	TGTGCCAGCAGACCCCAGGGCGGAACCTATGGCTACACCTTC	CASRPQGGTYGYTF
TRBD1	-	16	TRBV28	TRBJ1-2	TGTGCCAGCAGTCCCCAATCGACAGGGGAGTTGGGGGGCTACACCTTC	CASSPQSTGELGGYTF
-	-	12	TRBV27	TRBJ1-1	TGTGCCAGCAGTGGAGACGCGACTGAAGCTTTCTTT	CASSGDATEAFF
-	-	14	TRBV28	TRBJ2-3	TGTGCCAGCAGTTTTATCTCTAGCACAGATACGCAGTATTTT	CASSFISSTDTQYF
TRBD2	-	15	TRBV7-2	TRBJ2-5	TGTGCCAGCAGCTTAGGTAGCGGGAGACGTGAGACCCAGTACTTC	CASSLGSGRRETQYF
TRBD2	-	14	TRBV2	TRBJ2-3	TGTGCCAGCAAGGTCGCGGGAGTTGGAGATACGCAGTATTTT	CASKVAGVGDTQYF
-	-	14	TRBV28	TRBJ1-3	TGTGCCAGCAGCCGAGACAGGTTTGGAAACACCATATATTTT	CASSRDRFGNTIYF
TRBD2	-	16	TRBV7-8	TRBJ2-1	TGTGCCAGCAGCCCGGAACCCGGGACTAGCGGCAATGAGCAGTTCTTC	CASSPEPGTSGNEQFF
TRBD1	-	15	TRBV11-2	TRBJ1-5	TGTGCCAGCAGCCCCCTGACAGGGACAAGATATCCCCAGCATTTT	CASSPLTGTRYPQHF
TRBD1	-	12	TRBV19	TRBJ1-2	TGTGCCTCGGGACAGGGGGCTGGAGGCTACACCTTC	CASGQGAGGYTF
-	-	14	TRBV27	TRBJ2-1	TGTGCCAGTGCACGGGAGCTTCCCTACAATGAGCAGTTCTTC	CASARELPYNEQFF
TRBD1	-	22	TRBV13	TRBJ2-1	TGTGCCAGCAGCTCAATTGCGACCGGGACAGGGACCATTGGGGGCACCTACAATGAGCAGTTCTTC	CASSSIATGTGTIGGTYNEQFF
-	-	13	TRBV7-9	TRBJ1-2	TGTGCCAGCAGTTACAGGGAACTCTATGGCTACACCTTC	CASSYRELYGYTF
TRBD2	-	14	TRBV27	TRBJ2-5	TGTGCCAGCGGGAGGACTAGCGGTCCGGAGACCCAGTACTTC	CASGRTSGPETQYF
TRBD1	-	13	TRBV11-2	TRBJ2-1	TGTGCCAGCAGAAGGGGGCTAGTAGATGAGCAGTTCTTC	CASRRGLVDEQFF
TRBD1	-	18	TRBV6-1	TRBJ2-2	TGTGCCAGCAGTGATGGTCCGGGACAGGGCGCGAACACCGGGGAGCTGTTTTTT	CASSDGPGQGANTGELFF
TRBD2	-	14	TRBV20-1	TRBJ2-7	TGCAGTGCTAGTGGTAGGACTAGCACCGACGAGCAGTACTTC	CSASGRTSTDEQYF
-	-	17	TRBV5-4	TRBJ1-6	TGTGCCAGCAGCTTGGGTGCTCCAGGGGCCCAAAATTCACCCCTCCACTTT	CASSLGAPGAQNSPLHF
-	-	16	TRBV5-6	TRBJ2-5	TGTGCCAGCAGCCCCCCGGGGGTAGCCCTCCAAGAGACCCAGTACTTC	CASSPPGVALQETQYF
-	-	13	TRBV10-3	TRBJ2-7	TGTGCCACCACGGGGGTTACCTTATCGGAGCAGTACTTC	CATTGVTLSEQYF
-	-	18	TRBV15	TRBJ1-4	TGTGCCACCAGCAGATCCCCTCTCTTGAGTTCAACTAATGAAAAACTGTTTTTT	CATSRSPLLSSTNEKLFF
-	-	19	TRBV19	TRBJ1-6	TGTGCCAGTAGTTATTCTCGGGTCGGATCGAGCTCCTATAATTCACCCCTCCACTTT	CASSYSRVGSSSYNSPLHF
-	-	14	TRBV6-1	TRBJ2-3	TGTGCCAGCAGTGACATGGGGGAGGCAGATACGCAGTATTTT	CASSDMGEADTQYF
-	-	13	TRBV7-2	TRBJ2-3	TGTGCCAGCAGCTTAGGAGCGCGCATTCCGCAGTATTTT	CASSLGARIPQYF
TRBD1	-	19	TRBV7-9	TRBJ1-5	TGTGCCAGCAGCCCCGGGACAGGGGAGGAAGATTATAGCAATCAGCCCCAGCATTTT	CASSPGTGEEDYSNQPQHF